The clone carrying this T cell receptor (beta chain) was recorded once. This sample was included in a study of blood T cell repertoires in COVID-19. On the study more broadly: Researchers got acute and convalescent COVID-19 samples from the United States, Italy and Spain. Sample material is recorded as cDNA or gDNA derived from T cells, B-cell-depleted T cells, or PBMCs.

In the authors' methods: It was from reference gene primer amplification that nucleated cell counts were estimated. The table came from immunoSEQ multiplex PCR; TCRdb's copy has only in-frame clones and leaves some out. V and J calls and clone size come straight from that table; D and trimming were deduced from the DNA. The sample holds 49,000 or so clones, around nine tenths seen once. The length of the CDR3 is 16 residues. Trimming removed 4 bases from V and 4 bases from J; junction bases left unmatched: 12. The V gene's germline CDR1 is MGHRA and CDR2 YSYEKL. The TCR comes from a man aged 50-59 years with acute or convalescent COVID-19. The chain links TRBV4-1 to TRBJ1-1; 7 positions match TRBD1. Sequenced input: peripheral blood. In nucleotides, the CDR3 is TGCGCCAGCAGCCGTCTACAGGGGTTTGAGACCACTGAAGCTTTCTTT. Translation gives CASSRLQGFETTEAFF.